This T cell receptor (beta chain) was documented in a study of blood T cell repertoires in COVID-19. Across the study: Both acute and convalescent COVID-19 samples were obtained from the United States, Italy and Spain. In each case, the material was cDNA or gDNA derived from T cells, B-cell-depleted T cells, or PBMCs.

V was pared by 3 bases and J by 6 bases, with 10 bases between. The CDR3 runs to 13 residues. CDR1 and CDR2 from the germline V gene are SGHRS and YFSETQ. Recruited during active infection, patients (from Seattle) were subsequently followed longitudinally. The protocol was immunoSEQ multiplex PCR, while the TCRdb copy is restricted to in-frame clones and leaves out a portion. The sample carries around 130,000 clones, about 87% recorded once. The chain links TRBV5-1 to TRBJ2-1; weak D call: TRBD1 (6 bases). The sequencing input was peripheral blood. This TCR was sampled from a human donor with COVID-19, enrolled during active disease. The donor label of this sample is uncertain. The CDR3 DNA reads TGCGCCAGCAGCTCCCAAGGGGGCAATGAGCAGTTCTTC. Its protein is CASSSQGGNEQFF.